The clone carrying this T cell receptor beta chain has a handful of counts. The sample belongs to a study of T cells after yellow fever vaccination. Study-wide background: Preparing low-cell-number fractions relied on SMART-Seq v4 Ultra Low Input. The study's findings and limits: Researchers cautioned that FACS-sorted repertoires could harbor abundant clonotypes contaminating from the bulk population. Among primary-vaccination clones, most reappeared after the booster, at about 95% for CD4 and about 90% for CD8.

The CDR3 extends over 13 amino acids. Per the germline V gene, CDR1 is DFQATT and CDR2 is SNEGSKA (reference sequence). Losses at the gene ends were 2 bases for V and 5 bases for J; bases not matched to a gene: 5. Production of TCR cDNA was by 5'RACE template switching, which also added a universal primer site and UMIs. TCRdb called the 5' RACE reads again in MiXCR, with one record for every CDR3 protein. The repertoire has some 54,000 distinct CDR3 sequences, around 7% of them found once; the top ten carry 24%. The source was CD8+ T cells not binding an NS4B(214-222) dextramer, sorted from PBMCs, collected approximately 47 days after the first yellow fever vaccination. This TCR was sampled from a man between 18 and 29 years old who received the YFV17D yellow fever vaccine. The rearrangement joins TRBV20-1 to TRBJ2-5, with 7 positions matching TRBD2. CDR3 bases: TGCAGTGCTAGACAAGCGGGGCTGGAGACCCAGTACTTC. This gives the protein CSARQAGLETQYF.